A selection of T cell receptor beta chains follows, all from one sample in a study of shared clonotypes between healthy human individuals. This table comes from immunoSEQ multiplex PCR, and its TCRdb copy is limited to in-frame clones, with some not included. The table has around 1.1 million clones, about 80% seen once. The sequenced sample was memory CD4+ T cells from PBMCs. Receptors originate from a man in his late teens or twenties in good health. Some clones in this sample may be carry-over from other donors' samples. The CDR3 runs from the conserved cysteine through the conserved F or W.

TRBJ2-7,TRBV7-9,CASSQRLGTGTYEQYF
TRBJ2-7,TRBV6-1,CASSEWWEQYF
TRBJ1-4,TRBV7-9,CASSPGTGVNEKLFF
TRBJ2-3,TRBV5-1,CASSLNPEGIYTDTQYF
TRBJ1-5,TRBV5-6,CASSLYRDRNQPQHF
TRBJ2-7,TRBV25-1,CASSHLPGGGPYEQYF
TRBJ2-5,TRBV15,CATSRDIGFRYF
TRBJ2-6,TRBV4-3,CASSQEGQGGANVLTF
TRBJ2-5,TRBV5-1,CASSPGQLETQYF
TRBJ1-1,TRBV2,CASSWTAEAFF
TRBJ2-3,TRBV9,CASSVSQGGADTQYF
TRBJ2-1,TRBV27,CASSFVGLAEDNEQFF
TRBJ2-5,TRBV11-2,CASSRTDRQETQYF
TRBJ2-1,TRBV30,CAWRLAGKSYNEQFF
TRBJ2-7,TRBV27,CASSDIAFRGRVEQYF
TRBJ1-1,TRBV30,CAWNRDRGTEAFF
TRBJ2-3,TRBV5-1,CASSVGTDTQYF
TRBJ2-5,TRBV9,CASSVGIGVSLGETQYF
TRBJ2-3,TRBV6-4,CASSVERESDTQYF
TRBJ1-3,TRBV7-9,CASSLDFGRLISGNTIYF
TRBJ2-7,TRBV10-3,CAISDALAINSYEQYF
TRBJ1-5,TRBV23-1,CASSQSTGRNQPQHF
TRBJ2-7,TRBV6-6,CASGGGRKGQDKQYF
TRBJ2-1,TRBV7-3,CASSLEREAYNEQFF
TRBJ2-5,TRBV30,CAWSVTGQTQYF
TRBJ1-5,TRBV19,CASNLGQLLNQPQHF
TRBJ2-6,TRBV7-9,CASQRGGRSGANVLTF